The entry that follows covers one T cell receptor beta chain sequence. Its antigen is currently unknown. Measured with immunoSEQ multiplex PCR; TCRdb has only the in-frame clones, and not every one. The sample lists tens of thousands of clones; more than 80% were seen once. The J segment lost 4 bases and the V segment lost 4 bases, leaving 3 bases of the junction unmatched. The CDR3 contains 13 residues. The germline V gene encodes CDR1 SQVTM and CDR2 ANQGSEA. This entry belongs to a study of OX40 agonist ivuxolimab in advanced cancers. Findings and limits, study-wide: At 0.1 to 3.0 mg/kg, clonal expansion of CD4+ and CD8+ blood T cells had occurred by week 6.

The sample consisted of CD4+ or CD8+ T cells sorted from blood, taken in a trial of the OX40 agonist ivuxolimab. This chain uses TRBV29-1 with TRBJ2-1; 8 bases map to TRBD2. The TCR was taken from an adult with an advanced solid tumor such as melanoma, head and neck, liver or kidney cancer. DNA of the CDR3: TGCAGCGTTGCGCCGGGGGGGTACAATGAGCAGTTCTTC. It is translated as CSVAPGGYNEQFF.